These T cell receptor beta chains were read from a single sample in a study of blood T cell repertoires in COVID-19. The assay was immunoSEQ multiplex PCR, and TCRdb's table has in-frame clones only and misses some. The sample holds about 200,000 clones, 80% to 90% seen once. The specimen was peripheral blood. These TCRs come from a man aged 18 to 30 with active or convalescent COVID-19. Each CDR3 is given with its conserved first and last residue. The D gene is left open where the match is weak. The size of a clone is reported for some rows only, either as once, few or many, or as a class for expanded clones.

D,J,V,size,CDR3,DNA
-,TRBJ1-1,TRBV30,-,CAWSWYGYGTEAFF,TGTGCCTGGAGTTGGTACGGGTATGGCACTGAAGCTTTCTTT
TRBD1,TRBJ1-6,TRBV19,once,CASSPEGQGGSPLHF,TGTGCCAGCTCACCTGAGGGCCAGGGGGGTTCACCCCTCCACTTT
-,TRBJ2-7,TRBV18,-,CASSYQGNEQYF,TGTGCCAGCTCCTATCAGGGGAACGAGCAGTACTTC
TRBD2,TRBJ2-1,TRBV7-3,-,CASSRTSGGYNEQFF,TGTGCCAGCAGCCGGACTAGCGGGGGTTACAATGAGCAGTTCTTC
-,TRBJ1-6,TRBV19,-,CASSILETNSPLHF,TGTGCCAGTAGTATCCTAGAGACTAATTCACCCCTCCACTTT
TRBD1,TRBJ1-5,TRBV27,-,CASSSTWDSSNQPQHF,TGTGCCAGCAGTTCCACCTGGGACAGTAGCAATCAGCCCCAGCATTTT
TRBD2,TRBJ2-5,TRBV7-9,-,CASSGIPGLAHGVKETQYF,TGTGCCAGCAGCGGGATCCCGGGACTAGCGCATGGGGTAAAAGAGACCCAGTACTTC
TRBD1,TRBJ1-2,TRBV7-9,once,CASSSWTGKGYTF,TGTGCCAGCAGCTCGTGGACAGGGAAAGGCTACACCTTC
-,TRBJ2-6,TRBV5-5,-,CASGQVGGAGANVLTF,TGTGCCAGCGGCCAAGTTGGGGGGGCCGGGGCCAACGTCCTGACTTTC
TRBD2,TRBJ2-7,TRBV7-2,once,CASSSGTSSFREQYF,TGTGCCAGCAGCTCCGGGACTAGTAGTTTTCGCGAGCAGTACTTC
-,TRBJ1-5,TRBV27,-,CATRVQVNQPQHF,TGTGCCACCCGAGTACAGGTCAATCAGCCCCAGCATTTT
-,TRBJ1-1,TRBV6-2/TRBV6-3,-,CASSYSRGHGGANTEAFF,TGTGCCAGCAGTTACTCTCGAGGCCACGGGGGGGCAAACACTGAAGCTTTCTTT
-,TRBJ2-1,TRBV3-1/TRBV3-2,-,CASRGPYGAGNEQFF,TGTGCCAGCAGGGGGCCTTATGGGGCCGGCAATGAGCAGTTCTTC
TRBD1,TRBJ2-7,TRBV5-1,once,CASSLGTGYEQYF,TGCGCCAGCAGCTTGGGGACAGGGTACGAGCAGTACTTC
TRBD1,TRBJ1-2,TRBV7-9,-,CASSPGQANYGYTF,TGTGCCAGCAGCCCAGGACAGGCGAACTATGGCTACACCTTC
-,TRBJ2-2,TRBV19,-,CASSRRADTGELFF,TGTGCCAGTAGTCGGCGGGCCGACACCGGGGAGCTGTTTTTT
-,TRBJ1-1,TRBV5-1,-,CASSSASGGKTEAFF,TGCGCCAGCAGCTCGGCCAGCGGGGGCAAGACTGAAGCTTTCTTT
TRBD1,TRBJ1-5,TRBV5-1,-,CASSLYPGQVDSNQPQHF,TGCGCCAGCAGTTTGTACCCGGGACAGGTGGATAGCAATCAGCCCCAGCATTTT
TRBD1,TRBJ1-1,TRBV30,-,CAWRAGTGALTEAFF,TGTGCCTGGAGGGCCGGGACAGGGGCTTTGACTGAAGCTTTCTTT
-,TRBJ1-4,TRBV11-2,-,CALGDLNGTPNEKLFF,TGTGCCCTGGGGGATTTGAATGGGACACCGAATGAAAAACTGTTTTTT
TRBD2,TRBJ2-2,TRBV30,-,CAGQGLASTGELFF,TGTGCCGGGCAGGGACTAGCGTCAACCGGGGAGCTGTTTTTT
TRBD1,TRBJ2-2,TRBV5-1,-,CASSSTGAGTGELFF,TGCGCCAGCAGTTCGACAGGGGCGGGCACCGGGGAGCTGTTTTTT
-,TRBJ1-1,TRBV30,-,CAWSLGGRTEAFF,TGTGCCTGGAGCCTAGGGGGTAGGACTGAAGCTTTCTTT
TRBD1,TRBJ1-3,TRBV9,-,CASSVGPTGLDTIYF,TGTGCCAGCAGCGTAGGCCCGACAGGGCTTGACACCATATATTTT
-,TRBJ1-3,TRBV25-1,-,CASSEGGRNTIYF,TGTGCCAGCAGTGAAGGGGGGAGAAACACCATATATTTT
-,TRBJ1-3,TRBV4-2,-,CASSPPGTGHSGNTIYF,TGTGCCAGCAGCCCTCCCGGAACAGGGCACTCTGGAAACACCATATATTTT
-,TRBJ2-5,TRBV19,once,CASSRYGRQETQYF,TGTGCCAGTAGTAGGTATGGGAGACAAGAGACCCAGTACTTC
TRBD2,TRBJ2-3,TRBV5-4,-,CASSLDLAGPLTDTQYF,TGTGCCAGCAGCTTGGACCTAGCGGGGCCCCTCACAGATACGCAGTATTTT
TRBD1,TRBJ2-7,TRBV5-1,-,CASSLGTGRTSYEQYF,TGCGCCAGCAGCTTGGGGACAGGCCGGACCTCCTACGAGCAGTACTTC